Here is one T cell receptor beta chain with its context. These data are taken from a study of shared T cell receptors in the human thymus. Clones were read by immunoSEQ multiplex PCR, and TCRdb kept only the in-frame ones, dropping some. This sample has 65,000 to 70,000 clones, with nearly 95% found just once. The receptor comes from a human donor. The sample taken for sequencing was thymocytes.

The CDR3 sequence is CASSSPPLEDTQYF. The CDR3 DNA reads TGTGCCAGCAGTTCTCCGCCTCTTGAAGATACGCAGTATTTT. This chain uses TRBV27 with TRBJ2-3; D not resolved. The CDR3 is 14 amino acids. From germline, CDR1 is MNHEY and CDR2 SMNVEV (reference sequence). V dropped 4 bases and J dropped 5 bases, with 13 bases sitting between them.